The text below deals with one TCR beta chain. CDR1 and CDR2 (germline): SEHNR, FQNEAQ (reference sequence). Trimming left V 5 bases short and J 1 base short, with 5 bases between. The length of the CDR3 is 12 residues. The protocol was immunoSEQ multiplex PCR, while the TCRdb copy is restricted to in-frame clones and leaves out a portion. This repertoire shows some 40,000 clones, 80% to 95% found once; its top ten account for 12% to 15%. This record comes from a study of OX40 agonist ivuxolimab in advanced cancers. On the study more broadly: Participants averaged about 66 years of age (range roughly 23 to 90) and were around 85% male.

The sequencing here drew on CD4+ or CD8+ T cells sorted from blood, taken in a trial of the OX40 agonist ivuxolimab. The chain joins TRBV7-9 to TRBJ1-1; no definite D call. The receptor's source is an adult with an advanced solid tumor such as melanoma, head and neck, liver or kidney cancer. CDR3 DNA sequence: TGTGCCAGCAGCGGAGGGAACACTGAAGCTTTCTTT. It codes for CASSGGNTEAFF.